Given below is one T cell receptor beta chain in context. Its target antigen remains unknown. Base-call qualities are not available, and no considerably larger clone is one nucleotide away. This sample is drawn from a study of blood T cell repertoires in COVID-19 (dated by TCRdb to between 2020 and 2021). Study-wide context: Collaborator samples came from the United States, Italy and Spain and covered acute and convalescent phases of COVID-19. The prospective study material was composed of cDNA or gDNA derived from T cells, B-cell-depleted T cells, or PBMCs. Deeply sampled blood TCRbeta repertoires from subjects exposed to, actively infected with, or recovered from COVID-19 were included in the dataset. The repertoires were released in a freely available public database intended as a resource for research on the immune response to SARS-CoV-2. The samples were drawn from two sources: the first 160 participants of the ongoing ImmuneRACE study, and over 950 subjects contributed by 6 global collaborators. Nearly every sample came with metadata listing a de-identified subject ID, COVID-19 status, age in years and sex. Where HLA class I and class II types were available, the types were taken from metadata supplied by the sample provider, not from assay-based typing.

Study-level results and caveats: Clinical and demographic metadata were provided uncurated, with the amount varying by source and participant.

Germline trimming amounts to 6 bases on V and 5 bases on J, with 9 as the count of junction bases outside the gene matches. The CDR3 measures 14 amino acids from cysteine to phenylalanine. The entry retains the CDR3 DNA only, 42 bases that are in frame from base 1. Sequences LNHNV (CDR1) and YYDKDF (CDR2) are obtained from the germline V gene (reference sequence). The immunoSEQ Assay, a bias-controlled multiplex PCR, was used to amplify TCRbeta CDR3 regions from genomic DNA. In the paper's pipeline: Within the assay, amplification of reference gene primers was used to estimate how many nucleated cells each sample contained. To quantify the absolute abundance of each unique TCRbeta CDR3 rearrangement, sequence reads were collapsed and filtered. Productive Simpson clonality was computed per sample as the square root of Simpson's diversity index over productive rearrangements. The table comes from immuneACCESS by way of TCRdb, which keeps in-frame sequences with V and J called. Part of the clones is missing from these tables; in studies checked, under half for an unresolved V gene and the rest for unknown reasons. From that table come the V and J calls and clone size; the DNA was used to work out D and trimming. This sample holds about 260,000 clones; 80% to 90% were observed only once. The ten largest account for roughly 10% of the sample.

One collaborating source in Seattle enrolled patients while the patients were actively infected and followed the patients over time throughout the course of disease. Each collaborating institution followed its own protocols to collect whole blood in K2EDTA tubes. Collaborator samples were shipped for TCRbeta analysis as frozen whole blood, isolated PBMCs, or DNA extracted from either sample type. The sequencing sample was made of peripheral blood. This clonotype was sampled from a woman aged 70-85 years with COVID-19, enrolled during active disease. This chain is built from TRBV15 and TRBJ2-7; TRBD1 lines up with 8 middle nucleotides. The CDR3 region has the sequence CATRRRQGADEQYF. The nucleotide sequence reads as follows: TGTGCCACCAGGAGACGCCAGGGGGCGGACGAGCAGTACTTC.